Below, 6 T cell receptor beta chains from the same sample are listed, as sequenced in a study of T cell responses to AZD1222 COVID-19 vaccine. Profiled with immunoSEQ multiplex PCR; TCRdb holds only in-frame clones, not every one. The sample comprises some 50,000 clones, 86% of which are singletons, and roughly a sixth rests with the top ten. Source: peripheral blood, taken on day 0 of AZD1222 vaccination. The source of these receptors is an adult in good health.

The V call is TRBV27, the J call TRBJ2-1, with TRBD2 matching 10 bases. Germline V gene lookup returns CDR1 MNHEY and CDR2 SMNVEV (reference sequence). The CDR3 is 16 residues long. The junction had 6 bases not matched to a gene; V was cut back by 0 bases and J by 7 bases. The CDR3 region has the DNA TGTGCCAGCAGTTTATCTAGCGGGAGGACTGTAAATGAGCAGTTCTTC. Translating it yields CASSLSSGRTVNEQFF.

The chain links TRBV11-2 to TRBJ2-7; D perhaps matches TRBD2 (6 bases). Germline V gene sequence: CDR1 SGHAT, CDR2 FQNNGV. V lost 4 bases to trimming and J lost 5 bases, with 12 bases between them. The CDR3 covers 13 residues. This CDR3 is CASSSGAWDEQYF. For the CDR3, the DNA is TGTGCCAGCAGCTCGGGAGCCTGGGACGAGCAGTACTTC.

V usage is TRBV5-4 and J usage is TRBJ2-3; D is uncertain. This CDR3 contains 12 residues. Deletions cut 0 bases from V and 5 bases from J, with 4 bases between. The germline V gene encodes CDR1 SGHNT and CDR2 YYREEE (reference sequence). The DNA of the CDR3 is TGTGCCAGCAGCTTGGCCGTAGATACGCAGTATTTT. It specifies CASSLAVDTQYF.

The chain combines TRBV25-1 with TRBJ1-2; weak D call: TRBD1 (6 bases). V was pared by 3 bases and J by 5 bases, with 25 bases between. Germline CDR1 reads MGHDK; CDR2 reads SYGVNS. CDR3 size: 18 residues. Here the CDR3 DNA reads TGTGCCAGCAGTGAGTGGGAACCGCTCACAGGGCCGGTTTATGGCTACACCTTC. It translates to CASSEWEPLTGPVYGYTF.

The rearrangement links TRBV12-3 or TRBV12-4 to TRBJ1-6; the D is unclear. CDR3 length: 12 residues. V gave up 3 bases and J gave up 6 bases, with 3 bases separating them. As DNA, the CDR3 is TGTGCCAGCAGTTTCCCTAATTCACCCCTCCACTTT. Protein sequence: CASSFPNSPLHF.

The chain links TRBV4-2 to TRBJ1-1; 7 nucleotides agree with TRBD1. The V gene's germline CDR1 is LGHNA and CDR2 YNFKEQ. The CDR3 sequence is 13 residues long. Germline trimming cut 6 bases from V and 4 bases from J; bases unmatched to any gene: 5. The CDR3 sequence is CASSYDRVTEAFF. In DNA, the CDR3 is TGTGCCAGCAGTTATGACAGGGTCACTGAAGCTTTCTTT.